The 22 T cell receptor beta chains in this list originate from one sample, sequenced in a study of blood T cell repertoires in COVID-19. Assay used: immunoSEQ multiplex PCR; TCRdb lists only in-frame clones, some missing. Altogether 80,000 to 100,000 clones are present, about 80% being singletons, with the ten largest covering approximately 25%. Sample: peripheral blood. The receptors stem from a man in his 70s with acute or convalescent COVID-19.

This chain connects TRBV29-1 to TRBJ2-7; D unclear. Trimming pared 5 bases from V and 0 bases from J, leaving 11 bases between. Per the germline V gene, CDR1 is SQVTM and CDR2 is ANQGSEA. The CDR3 totals 13 residues. The CDR3 is CSVTGSSSYEQYF. Written as DNA, the CDR3 is TGCAGCGTTACCGGGTCAAGCTCCTACGAGCAGTACTTC.

The chain carries TRBV11-3 and TRBJ2-3; 7 nucleotides align to TRBD2. J gave up 3 bases and V 1 base, and 7 bases lay outside the gene matches. The CDR3 extends over 16 amino acids. CDR1 is SGHNT and CDR2 is YENEEA in the germline V gene. The DNA of the CDR3 is TGTGCCAGCAGCTTAGGAGGAGGGAGGGAGACAGATACGCAGTATTTT. Protein: CASSLGGGRETDTQYF.

This CDR3 is CASSRTGGTDTQYF. CDR3 in DNA: TGTGCCAGTTCACGGACAGGGGGGACAGATACGCAGTATTTT. V gene TRBV2 combines with J gene TRBJ2-3, with TRBD1 matching over 10 bases. V was pared by 9 bases and J by 3 bases, with 6 bases of the junction left unmatched. The V gene's germline CDR1 is SNHLY and CDR2 FYNNEI. The CDR3 loop spans 14 amino acids.

This clone has a handful of counts. DNA of the CDR3: TGTGCCAGCAGACCACAGGGGAGCTCCTACGAGCAGTACTTC. Encoded protein: CASRPQGSSYEQYF. J is TRBJ2-7 and V is TRBV28; 7 positions agree with TRBD1. Germline-derived CDR1 and CDR2 are MDHEN and SYDVKM. This CDR3 is 14 amino acids long. With V trimmed by 6 bases and J by 0 bases, 5 bases remained unmatched.

The V and J genes are TRBV28 and TRBJ1-4, with D tentatively TRBD1 (6 bases). The CDR3 extends over 15 amino acids. V lost 5 bases and J lost 5, with 15 bases in between. CDR1 is MDHEN, CDR2 SYDVKM, per germline. Here the CDR3 DNA reads TGTGCCAGCAGTGAACCGGGGGGCGGGAATGAAAAACTGTTTTTT. Translated, it gives CASSEPGGGNEKLFF.

The chain couples TRBV6-5 to TRBJ1-1; 9 positions match TRBD1. Germline V lookup: CDR1 MNHEY, CDR2 SVGAGI. The V gene end was trimmed by 6 bases and the J gene end by 4 bases; junction bases not matched to a gene: 3. The CDR3 runs 13 residues. CDR3 nucleotides: TGTGCCAGCAGGGGGACAGGGAGCACTGAAGCTTTCTTT. Its translation is CASRGTGSTEAFF.

V is TRBV9 and J is TRBJ2-2; 10 positions agree with TRBD2. CDR3 length: 16 residues. With 7 bases clipped from V and 7 bases from J, the junction kept 13 bases outside the gene matches. Germline V gene lookup returns CDR1 SGDLS and CDR2 YYNGEE. The CDR3 region has the DNA TGTGCCAGCCAACGCGGAGCGGGAGGGCCGGACGGGGAGCTGTTTTTT. Translating gives CASQRGAGGPDGELFF.

This clone was recorded once. The chain joins TRBV9 to TRBJ1-1; 9 bases map to TRBD1. CDR1 is SGDLS, CDR2 YYNGEE, per germline. The V gene end was trimmed by 4 bases and the J gene end by 2 bases; junction bases not matched to a gene: 6. CDR3 length: 15 amino acids. The CDR3: CASSPLDRGNTEAFF. In DNA form, the CDR3 reads TGTGCCAGCAGCCCCCTGGACAGGGGAAACACTGAAGCTTTCTTT.

This sequence joins TRBV28 and TRBJ2-7; perhaps TRBD2 as D (5 bases). The ends were cut back, 1 base at V and 3 bases at J, with 10 bases in the middle. Germline CDR1 and CDR2: MDHEN and SYDVKM. This CDR3 is built from 14 residues. This CDR3 is CASSLLAGNYEQYF. The CDR3 DNA follows: TGTGCCAGCAGTTTATTGGCGGGCAACTACGAGCAGTACTTC.

The gene calls are TRBV14 and TRBJ2-7, with D tentatively TRBD1 (6 bases). Trimming pared 5 bases from V and 2 bases from J, leaving 16 bases between. Germline V CDR1 and CDR2: SGHDN, FVKESK. This CDR3 has 15 residues. CDR3 amino acids: CASSKDRVATYEQYF. In DNA, the CDR3 is TGTGCCAGCAGCAAGGACAGAGTAGCCACCTACGAGCAGTACTTC.

This chain links TRBV28 with TRBJ1-2, with TRBD1 as a possible D gene (6 bases). Germline V gene data show CDR1 as MDHEN and CDR2 as SYDVKM. The CDR3 runs to 15 residues. V was cut by 4 bases and J by 6 bases, with 18 bases left in between. CDR3 bases: TGTGCCAGCAGTTCCCAAGGACAGTCGTGGGATGGCTACACCTTC. It codes for CASSSQGQSWDGYTF.

The genes are TRBV27 and TRBJ2-1, with 11 bases that match TRBD2. V dropped 4 bases and J dropped 4; count of bases not matched to a gene: 6. The V gene's germline CDR1 is MNHEY and CDR2 SMNVEV (reference sequence). The CDR3 has 16 residues. The DNA of the CDR3 is TGTGCCAGCAGTTCGTCCGGGACTAGCGGTTACAATGAGCAGTTCTTC. This codes for CASSSSGTSGYNEQFF.

This chain connects TRBV7-2 to TRBJ2-4; 7 bases are a match to TRBD2. Germline V gene sequence: CDR1 SGHTA, CDR2 FQGNSA. The CDR3 is 16 amino acids. The V segment lost 3 bases and the J segment 0 bases; nucleotides outside the gene matches: 5. In DNA form, the CDR3 reads TGTGCCAGCAGCTTGCTAGCGGATCTAGCCAAAAACATTCAGTACTTC. Translating it yields CASSLLADLAKNIQYF.

CDR3 in DNA: TGTGCCAGCAGCTCACACCGGGGCTCCTACGAGCAGTACTTC. Amino acid sequence: CASSSHRGSYEQYF. V gene TRBV11-3 combines with J gene TRBJ2-7; possibly TRBD2 for D (5 bases). Germline CDR1 SGHNT, CDR2 YENEEA. The CDR3 sequence is 14 residues long. V was pared by 4 bases and J by 0 bases, with 10 bases between.

The sample holds one count of this clone. V gene TRBV6-5 combines with J gene TRBJ1-1, with unresolved D. The germline gives CDR1 MNHEY, CDR2 SVGAGI. This CDR3 has 14 amino acids. Trimming left V 2 bases short and J 4 bases short, with 11 bases between. CDR3 DNA sequence: TGTGCCAGCAGTTACGGAGGGAGTGCCACTGAAGCTTTCTTT. The encoded protein is CASSYGGSATEAFF.

The chain couples TRBV4-2 to TRBJ1-4, with D possibly being TRBD1 (6 bases). This CDR3 comprises 17 residues. The ends were cut back, 3 bases at V and 0 bases at J, with 14 bases in the middle. From germline, CDR1 is LGHNA and CDR2 YNFKEQ. The CDR3 DNA follows: TGTGCCAGCAGCCAGGCTACCAACAGGGCAACTAATGAAAAACTGTTTTTT. It encodes CASSQATNRATNEKLFF.

This chain links TRBV5-1 with TRBJ2-1; 8 positions match TRBD2. Trimming removed 4 bases from V and 1 base from J; junction bases left unmatched: 10. The CDR3 length is 17 residues. Germline V gives CDR1 SGHRS, CDR2 YFSETQ. The CDR3 region is CASSPTISGGSYNEQFF. The CDR3 DNA follows: TGCGCCAGCAGCCCTACTATAAGCGGGGGTTCCTACAATGAGCAGTTCTTC.

This clone was counted many times. This chain connects TRBV5-1 to TRBJ2-1; a weak D match, TRBD2 (5 bases). This CDR3 has 15 amino acids. The V gene's germline CDR1 is SGHRS and CDR2 YFSETQ. The V and J ends lost 1 base and 8 bases respectively, with 16 bases between them. The CDR3 nucleotides read TGCGCCAGCAGCTTGTCTCGGGGTCCATTGGATGAGCAGTTCTTC. Translation: CASSLSRGPLDEQFF. Combining the CDR3 with reference TRBV5-1 and TRBJ2-1 gives the whole variable domain KAGVTQTPRYLIKTRGQQVTLSCSPISGHRSVSWYQQTPGQGLQFLFEYFSETQRNKGNFPGRFSGRQFSNSRSEMNVSTLELGDSALYLCASSLSRGPLDEQFFGPGTRLTVL.

V gene TRBV19 combines with J gene TRBJ1-5; D is ambiguous. The CDR3 contains 14 residues. Germline V lookup: CDR1 LNHDA, CDR2 SQIVND (reference sequence). V dropped 1 base and J dropped 3 bases, with 7 bases sitting between them. The chain's CDR3 is CASSIGRFNQPQHF. The CDR3 coding sequence is TGTGCCAGTAGTATAGGGAGGTTCAATCAGCCCCAGCATTTT.

In DNA form, the CDR3 reads TGTGCCAGCAACGGGGGGGACCCTCCCTACGAGCAGTACTTC. It translates to CASNGGDPPYEQYF. The chain couples TRBV11-3 to TRBJ2-7, with 8 bases identical to TRBD2. J was trimmed by 2 bases and V by 7 bases; bases with no gene match: 7. CDR3 length: 14 amino acids. The V gene's germline CDR1 is SGHNT and CDR2 YENEEA.

The chain is built from TRBV5-1 and TRBJ1-1; 8 bases are a match to TRBD1. Germline assignment: CDR1 SGHRS and CDR2 YFSETQ. The CDR3 runs to 14 residues. The V segment lost 3 bases and the J segment 6 bases; nucleotides outside the gene matches: 7. CDR3 in amino acids: CASSWDRTVPEAFF. The CDR3 bases are TGCGCCAGCAGCTGGGACAGGACAGTACCTGAAGCTTTCTTT.

The sample holds one count of this clone. The chain joins TRBV5-4 to TRBJ1-1; TRBD1 matches 7 bases. The CDR3 contains 14 residues. The V segment lost 4 bases and the J segment 1 base; nucleotides outside the gene matches: 4. Looked up from germline, CDR1 is SGHNT and CDR2 is YYREEE (reference sequence). The CDR3 nucleotides read TGTGCCAGCAGCCGGGCAGGGGGGAACACTGAAGCTTTCTTT. Amino acids: CASSRAGGNTEAFF.